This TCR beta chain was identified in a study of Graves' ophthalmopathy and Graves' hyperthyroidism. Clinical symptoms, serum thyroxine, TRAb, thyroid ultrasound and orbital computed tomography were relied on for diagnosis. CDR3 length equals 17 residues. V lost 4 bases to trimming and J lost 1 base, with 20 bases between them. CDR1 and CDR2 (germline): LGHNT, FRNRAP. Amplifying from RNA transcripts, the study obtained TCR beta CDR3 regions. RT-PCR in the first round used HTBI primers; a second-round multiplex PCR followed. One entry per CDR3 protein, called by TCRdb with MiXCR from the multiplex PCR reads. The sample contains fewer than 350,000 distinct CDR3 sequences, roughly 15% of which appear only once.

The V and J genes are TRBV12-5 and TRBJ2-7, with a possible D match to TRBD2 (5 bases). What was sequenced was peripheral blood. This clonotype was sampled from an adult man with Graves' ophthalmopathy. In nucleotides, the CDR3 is TGTGCTAGTGGTTCCCCCCGAGGTAGGGAGAGGTCCTACGAGCAGTACTTC. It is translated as CASGSPRGRERSYEQYF.